These 14 T cell receptor beta chains were all obtained from the same sample, sequenced in a study of cytomegalovirus exposure and HLA in healthy donors. Generated by immunoSEQ multiplex PCR, the TCRdb table keeps only in-frame clones and is missing some. The sample has 56,000 or so clones, around 90% seen once. The sample taken for sequencing was PBMCs. These receptors came from a young man in good health and CMV-seronegative.

This chain links TRBV4-1 with TRBJ2-7; TRBD1 matches at 7 bases. With 0 bases clipped from V and 3 bases from J, the junction kept 5 bases outside the gene matches. This CDR3 contains 15 residues. Germline CDR1 is MGHRA and CDR2 is YSYEKL. This CDR3 is CASSQDSGQDYEQYF. The CDR3 nucleotides are TGCGCCAGCAGCCAAGATTCAGGACAGGACTACGAGCAGTACTTC.

V gene TRBV27 combines with J gene TRBJ2-7, with D unclear. CDR1 is MNHEY and CDR2 is SMNVEV in the germline V gene (reference sequence). The V gene lost 4 bases and the J gene lost 0 bases, with 4 bases spanning the gap. The CDR3 is 12 residues long. DNA of the CDR3: TGTGCCAGCAGTTCCCTCTCCTACGAGCAGTACTTC. The encoded protein is CASSSLSYEQYF.

The J gene is TRBJ2-1, the V gene TRBV2, with D possibly TRBD1 on 6 matching bases. CDR1 and CDR2 from the germline V gene are SNHLY and FYNNEI. The CDR3 is 13 residues long. V was clipped by 6 bases and J by 9 bases, with 15 bases between them. The CDR3 nucleotides are TGTGCCAGCAGCCTTACAACAGGGCCTGAGCAGTTCTTC. Translated: CASSLTTGPEQFF.

The V gene is TRBV5-8, the J gene TRBJ2-1; 7 bases line up with TRBD1. CDR1 and CDR2 (germline): SGHTS, YDEGEE. V shed 0 bases and J 6 bases; nucleotides not matched to a gene: 0. The CDR3 loop spans 13 amino acids. CDR3 loop: CASSLGDSNEQFF. The CDR3 DNA is TGTGCCAGCAGCTTGGGGGACAGCAATGAGCAGTTCTTC.

The chain employs TRBV6-5 and TRBJ2-5, with D tentatively TRBD1 (6 bases). V lost 5 bases and J 3 bases, leaving 10 bases between the germline ends. The germline CDR1 and CDR2 sequences are MNHEY and SVGAGI. This CDR3 has 13 residues. CDR3: CASSMDSKETQYF. The DNA of the CDR3 is TGTGCCAGCAGTATGGACAGTAAAGAGACCCAGTACTTC.

V usage is TRBV4-3 and J usage is TRBJ2-7, with a tentative D call TRBD2 (7 bases). Per the germline V gene, CDR1 is LGHNA and CDR2 is YSLEER. The CDR3 totals 15 residues. Trimming cost V 2 bases and J 2 bases, with 13 bases left between them. CDR3 loop: CASSQSSGGPYEQYF. The CDR3, as DNA: TGCGCCAGCAGCCAATCCTCGGGGGGCCCCTACGAGCAGTACTTC.

The chain employs TRBV6-1 and TRBJ2-1; D might be TRBD2 (6 bases). Per germline, CDR1 MNHNS and CDR2 SASEGT. With 10 bases removed from V and 3 bases from J, the gap between germline ends came to 13 bases. There are 13 residues in the CDR3. The chain's CDR3 is CATWVGGYNEQFF. CDR3 sequence (DNA): TGTGCCACATGGGTGGGGGGCTACAATGAGCAGTTCTTC.

The chain is built from TRBV19 and TRBJ2-1; 8 bases align to TRBD1. Germline values: CDR1 LNHDA, CDR2 SQIVND (reference sequence). The ends lost 6 bases at V and 4 bases at J; junction bases unmatched: 8. The CDR3 totals 15 residues. CDR3 amino acids: CASRKDRGDYNEQFF. In DNA, the CDR3 is TGTGCCAGTAGAAAAGACAGGGGAGATTACAATGAGCAGTTCTTC.

The V call is TRBV29-1, the J call TRBJ1-1; 9 nucleotides match TRBD1. The trim removed 6 bases at V and 4 bases at J, leaving 9 bases unmatched. This CDR3 region has 14 residues. CDR1 is SQVTM and CDR2 is ANQGSEA in the germline V gene. CDR3 nucleotides: TGCAGCGTGACAGGGGGTCCATGGGGCACTGAAGCTTTCTTT. Its protein product is CSVTGGPWGTEAFF.

V usage is TRBV28 and J usage is TRBJ2-5; a possible D gene is TRBD2 (6 bases). This CDR3 has 15 residues. Germline CDR1 and CDR2: MDHEN and SYDVKM. The V gene lost 3 bases and the J gene lost 5 bases, with 16 bases spanning the gap. CDR3 DNA sequence: TGTGCCAGCAGTTTGGGCGGGATCGGTGACGAGACCCAGTACTTC. Its translation is CASSLGGIGDETQYF.

This rearrangement joins TRBV4-1 to TRBJ2-5; 10 bases match TRBD2. This CDR3 is built from 16 residues. The germline CDR1 and CDR2 sequences are MGHRA and YSYEKL. Trimming cost V 3 bases and J 3 bases; bases outside gene matches: 7. The CDR3 spells CASSHRGTSAEETQYF. The CDR3 DNA follows: TGCGCCAGCAGCCACCGCGGGACTAGCGCGGAAGAGACCCAGTACTTC.

V and J are TRBV19 and TRBJ2-7, with D unclear. Trimming stripped 5 bases from V and 3 bases from J, with 11 bases between. The germline CDR1 and CDR2 sequences are LNHDA and SQIVND (reference sequence). CDR3 length: 13 amino acids. The CDR3 sequence: CASSASLSYEQYF. CDR3 coding DNA: TGTGCCAGTAGTGCCTCTCTGAGCTACGAGCAGTACTTC.

This clone has a handful of counts. V is TRBV9 and J is TRBJ2-7, with 7 bases matching TRBD2. The CDR3 spans 16 residues. The V gene's germline CDR1 is SGDLS and CDR2 YYNGEE. After removal of 0 bases from V and 6 bases from J, the junction contained 12 bases not matched to a gene. The CDR3 loop is CASSVGHTGGASEQYF. In DNA form, the CDR3 reads TGTGCCAGCAGCGTAGGGCACACGGGAGGAGCGTCCGAGCAGTACTTC.

The chain uses TRBV4-1 and TRBJ2-7, with D tentatively TRBD2 (6 bases). Germline lookup yields CDR1 MGHRA and CDR2 YSYEKL. The CDR3 consists of 14 residues. Trimming took 4 bases from V and 5 from J, leaving 15 bases between them. The CDR3 protein is CASSPETGDHEQYF. The CDR3 DNA reads as TGCGCCAGCAGCCCCGAGACGGGAGACCACGAGCAGTACTTC.